One and the same sample provided the 27 T cell receptor beta chains below, sequenced in a study of beta chain features in type 1 diabetes. Reverse transcribing all isolated RNA meant expressed TCRB transcripts were sequenced. Method: immunoSEQ multiplex PCR; TCRdb's copy keeps in-frame clones and lacks some. The table lists 310,000 or so clones, around 8% of them singletons. The specimen was central memory CD4+ T cells from blood. Receptor source: a young woman in good health.

This clone was counted a single time. The V call is TRBV7-8, the J call TRBJ1-1; no clear D gene. With 1 base removed from V and 10 bases from J, the gap between germline ends came to 10 bases. The CDR3 spans 12 residues. Germline CDR1 SGHVS, CDR2 FQNEAQ. Here the CDR3 DNA reads TGTGCCAGCAGCTTAGGGTCTTCTGGAGCTTTCTTT. It encodes CASSLGSSGAFF.

This clone was counted many times. The genes are TRBV5-6 and TRBJ2-3, with D tentatively TRBD2 (5 bases). This CDR3 is 12 amino acids long. The germline V gene encodes CDR1 SGHDT and CDR2 YYEEEE. V lost 5 bases and J lost 5, with 9 bases in between. This CDR3 reads CASSRDLDTQYF. For the CDR3, the DNA is TGTGCCAGCAGTCGGGATTTAGATACGCAGTATTTT.

This clone has only a few counts. The chain recombines TRBV7-2 with TRBJ2-7; TRBD2 might be the D (5 bases). The CDR3 extends over 13 amino acids. Trimming removed 1 base from V and 6 bases from J, with 10 bases in between. Germline CDR1 is SGHTA and CDR2 is FQGNSA. In nucleotides, the CDR3 is TGTGCCAGCAGCTTAGTTCTAGCAGCCGAGCAGTACTTC. Its translation: CASSLVLAAEQYF. Looking up the rest from reference TRBV7-2 and TRBJ2-7 gives the full variable domain: GAGVSQSPSNKVTEKGKDVELRCDPISGHTALYWYRQSLGQGLEFLIYFQGNSAPDKSGLPSDRFSAERTGGSVSTLTIQRTQQEDSAVYLCASSLVLAAEQYFGPGTRLTVT.

V gene TRBV4-2 combines with J gene TRBJ2-2; 9 bases match TRBD2. The CDR3 contains 16 residues. Germline V gene sequence: CDR1 LGHNA, CDR2 YNFKEQ. Trimming took 4 bases from V and 3 from J; bases not matched to a gene: 6. The CDR3 region has the DNA TGTGCCAGCAGCCGGGGACTAGCCCAGGACACCGGGGAGCTGTTTTTT. Translating gives CASSRGLAQDTGELFF.

V is TRBV5-8 and J is TRBJ2-3; D might be TRBD2 (5 bases). Germline V gene lookup returns CDR1 SGHTS and CDR2 YDEGEE. The CDR3 sequence is 15 residues long. V was shortened by 4 bases and J by 3 bases, with 15 bases between the two germline ends. The DNA of the CDR3 is TGTGCCAGCAGCCAGCCCTTGTCGGGAACAGATACGCAGTATTTT. This codes for CASSQPLSGTDTQYF.

This clone was counted between two and nine times. V usage is TRBV28 and J usage is TRBJ2-1; 9 nucleotides align to TRBD1. The V segment lost 2 bases and the J segment 3 bases; nucleotides outside the gene matches: 2. This CDR3 has 15 amino acids. The germline V gene has CDR1 MDHEN and CDR2 SYDVKM. CDR3 sequence reads: CASSLGTGNYNEQFF. CDR3 DNA: TGTGCCAGCAGTTTAGGGACAGGGAACTACAATGAGCAGTTCTTC.

V usage is TRBV7-2 and J usage is TRBJ1-2; tentative D call: TRBD1 (6 bases). The CDR3 has 16 amino acids. Germline lookup yields CDR1 SGHTA and CDR2 FQGNSA. V shed 1 base and J shed 4 bases, with 16 bases lying between them. The CDR3 DNA reads as TGTGCCAGCAGCTTAGGGGAACAGGGTAACGGCTATGGCTACACCTTC. Translation: CASSLGEQGNGYGYTF.

This clone was counted a few times. This sequence joins TRBV6-1 and TRBJ1-2, with a tentative D call TRBD1 (5 bases). The CDR3 has 13 residues. The germline V gene encodes CDR1 MNHNS and CDR2 SASEGT. V was trimmed by 5 bases and J by 3 bases, leaving 10 bases between them. This CDR3 reads CASSLDSHYGYTF. The DNA of the CDR3 is TGTGCCAGCAGTCTCGACAGCCACTATGGCTACACCTTC.

This clone showed up just a few times. The genes are TRBV28 and TRBJ1-2, with TRBD1 matching 10 bases. The ends lost 3 bases at V and 3 bases at J; junction bases unmatched: 4. The CDR3 contains 15 residues. Germline V gene data show CDR1 as MDHEN and CDR2 as SYDVKM. Here the CDR3 reads CASSFGQGVYYGYTF. The CDR3 bases are TGTGCCAGCAGTTTCGGACAGGGGGTTTACTATGGCTACACCTTC.

V gene TRBV6-5 combines with J gene TRBJ2-3; 7 positions match TRBD1. There are 13 residues in the CDR3. With 6 bases clipped from V and 4 bases from J, the junction kept 4 bases outside the gene matches. The V gene's germline CDR1 is MNHEY and CDR2 SVGAGI. The CDR3: CASSRQGPDTQYF. The CDR3 DNA reads as TGTGCCAGCAGCCGACAGGGCCCAGATACGCAGTATTTT.

This clone was observed a handful of times. The gene calls are TRBV18 and TRBJ2-3, with unresolved D. The V gene's germline CDR1 is KGHSH and CDR2 LQKENI. V lost 2 bases to trimming and J lost 0 bases, with 9 bases between them. The CDR3 covers 15 residues. The CDR3: CASSPYTGSTDTQYF. The CDR3 nucleotides are TGTGCCAGCTCACCATACACTGGGAGCACAGATACGCAGTATTTT.

V is TRBV15 and J is TRBJ1-5; 8 bases match TRBD1. The germline V gene encodes CDR1 LNHNV and CDR2 YYDKDF (reference sequence). The CDR3 runs to 14 residues. The junction had 3 bases not matched to a gene; V was cut back by 7 bases and J by 1 base. In DNA form, the CDR3 reads TGTGCCACCACGGACAGGGCGAGCAATCAGCCCCAGCATTTT. The encoded protein is CATTDRASNQPQHF. The variable domain in full, completed from reference TRBV15 and TRBJ1-5, reads DAMVIQNPRYQVTQFGKPVTLSCSQTLNHNVMYWYQQKSSQAPKLLFHYYDKDFNNEADTPDNFQSRRPNTSFCFLDIRSPGLGDTAMYLCATTDRASNQPQHFGDGTRLSIL.

The rearrangement uses TRBV29-1 and TRBJ2-1; D is perhaps TRBD2 (6 bases). Germline loops: CDR1 SQVTM, CDR2 ANQGSEA. Trimming left V 7 bases short and J 3 bases short, with 16 bases between. The CDR3 loop spans 14 amino acids. For the CDR3, the DNA is TGCAGCGCAGTCCGGACGGGAGTCTACAATGAGCAGTTCTTC. This gives the protein CSAVRTGVYNEQFF.

The rearrangement uses TRBV27 and TRBJ2-7, with TRBD2 matching 8 bases. CDR1 is MNHEY, CDR2 SMNVEV, per germline (reference sequence). This CDR3 has 13 amino acids. The V gene end was trimmed by 3 bases and the J gene end by 6 bases; junction bases not matched to a gene: 4. The CDR3 DNA reads TGTGCCAGCAGTTTCCGGGGGGGATCCGAGCAGTACTTC. Its protein is CASSFRGGSEQYF.

This chain connects TRBV6-5 to TRBJ1-2; TRBD1 matches 8 bases. This CDR3 contains 16 residues. Germline trimming cut 3 bases from V and 0 bases from J; bases unmatched to any gene: 6. Germline CDR1 MNHEY, CDR2 SVGAGI. The CDR3 region has the DNA TGTGCCAGCAGTTATGCTGGGACAGGCTCTAACTATGGCTACACCTTC. It encodes CASSYAGTGSNYGYTF.

This clone came up many times. This chain uses TRBV2 with TRBJ2-7, with TRBD2 identical over 11 bases. Germline V gene lookup returns CDR1 SNHLY and CDR2 FYNNEI. After removal of 6 bases from V and 7 bases from J, the junction contained 11 bases not matched to a gene. The CDR3 has 15 residues. CDR3 in DNA: TGTGCCAGCAGCGTTAGACTAGCGGGAATCGGGGAGCAGTACTTC. Its translation: CASSVRLAGIGEQYF.

The chain has TRBV6-1 and TRBJ1-1; 9 nucleotides match TRBD1. CDR3 length: 15 amino acids. Germline CDR1 is MNHNS and CDR2 is SASEGT. V trimming: 7 bases; J trimming: 3 bases; junction bases outside the gene matches: 9. The CDR3 here is CASMRSGQGYTEAFF. The CDR3 nucleotides read TGTGCCAGCATGCGCTCGGGACAGGGATACACTGAAGCTTTCTTT.

This clone was detected only a few times. The chain links TRBV11-1 to TRBJ2-1, with TRBD2 as a possible D gene (6 bases). The CDR3 extends over 13 amino acids. Per the germline V gene, CDR1 is SGHAT and CDR2 is FQDESV (reference sequence). V gave up 5 bases and J gave up 4 bases, with 9 bases separating them. In DNA, the CDR3 is TGTGCCAGCAGCAGCCTAGCGTACAATGAGCAGTTCTTC. It yields the protein CASSSLAYNEQFF.

V usage is TRBV7-2 and J usage is TRBJ2-3, with 9 bases that match TRBD2. The germline CDR1 and CDR2 sequences are SGHTA and FQGNSA. The length of the CDR3 is 15 residues. V shed 5 bases, J shed 8 bases, and the junction held 11 bases outside the gene matches. CDR3 amino acids: CASSLWTSARGTQYF. The CDR3 coding sequence is TGTGCCAGCAGCCTGTGGACTAGCGCGCGGGGTACGCAGTATTTT.

The CDR3 region is CASSDRQEGSSGANVLTF. In DNA, the CDR3 is TGTGCCAGCAGCGACCGACAAGAGGGGAGCTCTGGGGCCAACGTCCTGACTTTC. The rearrangement joins TRBV9 to TRBJ2-6; D possibly uses TRBD1 or TRBD2 (5 bases each). V was clipped by 3 bases and J by 0 bases, with 16 bases between them. Germline lookup yields CDR1 SGDLS and CDR2 YYNGEE. There are 18 residues in the CDR3.

This clone was detected a few times. The chain employs TRBV2 and TRBJ2-7; no firm D call. With 6 bases removed from V and 6 bases from J, the gap between germline ends came to 21 bases. CDR1 and CDR2 from the germline V gene are SNHLY and FYNNEI. This CDR3 spans 15 amino acids. DNA of the CDR3: TGTGCCAGCAGCACACAGACCGGGCCGCCGGGCGAGCAGTACTTC. Protein product: CASSTQTGPPGEQYF.

Note on this clone: Other DNA sequences from this sample encode an identical CDR3 as well. This chain connects TRBV19 to TRBJ1-2; 8 positions agree with TRBD1. V lost 8 bases to trimming and J lost 4 bases; unmatched junction nucleotides: 9. The CDR3 is 14 residues long. Germline assignment: CDR1 LNHDA and CDR2 SQIVND (reference sequence). The CDR3 loop is CASRTGTGLYGYTF. The CDR3 DNA sequence: TGTGCCAGTCGGACCGGGACAGGACTCTATGGCTACACCTTC.

V is TRBV4-2 and J is TRBJ2-1; 8 bases are a match to TRBD1. The ends lost 2 bases at V and 9 bases at J; junction bases unmatched: 12. The CDR3 contains 16 residues. The germline CDR1 and CDR2 sequences are LGHNA and YNFKEQ. CDR3 nucleotides: TGTGCCAGCAGCCAACGACAGGGGCCCGCCGCGAGTGAGCAGTTCTTC. It translates to CASSQRQGPAASEQFF.

The sample holds one count of this clone. This chain links TRBV10-3 with TRBJ2-7, with 10 bases lining up with TRBD1. Germline CDR1 and CDR2: ENHRY and SYGVKD. J lost 7 bases, V lost 9 bases, and 6 bases had no gene match. The CDR3 runs to 12 residues. DNA for the CDR3: TGTGCCATAGCCGGGACAGGGGAAGAGCAGTACTTC. Protein sequence: CAIAGTGEEQYF.

This clone has just a few counts. The chain joins TRBV11-2 to TRBJ2-7; tentative D call: TRBD1 (5 bases). V was shortened by 1 base and J by 4 bases, with 14 bases between the two germline ends. CDR1 and CDR2 from the germline V gene are SGHAT and FQNNGV. This CDR3 has 15 amino acids. CDR3 bases: TGTGCCAGCAGCTTAGCGCTTGGCGGACAATACGAGCAGTACTTC. This codes for CASSLALGGQYEQYF.

This clone was counted ten times or more. In the same sample, other DNA sequences code for this CDR3. The J gene is TRBJ2-7, the V gene TRBV2, with 11 positions matching TRBD2. The CDR3 is made up of 14 amino acids. V lost 6 bases, J lost 3 bases, and 4 bases stayed unmatched. The germline CDR1 and CDR2 sequences are SNHLY and FYNNEI. The DNA for the CDR3 is TGTGCCAGCAGACCCGGACTAGCGGGCTACGAGCAGTACTTC. Translating gives CASRPGLAGYEQYF. The whole variable domain, remainder taken from reference TRBV2 and TRBJ2-7, is EPEVTQTPSHQVTQMGQEVILRCVPISNHLYFYWYRQILGQKVEFLVSFYNNEISEKSEIFDDQFSVERPDGSNFTLKIRSTKLEDSAMYFCASRPGLAGYEQYFGPGTRLTVT.

This clone was recorded at least ten times. This chain joins TRBV5-1 and TRBJ1-4; 10 nucleotides align to TRBD1. CDR1 and CDR2 from the germline V gene are SGHRS and YFSETQ. The V and J ends lost 5 bases and 0 bases, in that order; junction bases with no gene match: 4. The length of the CDR3 is 16 residues. The CDR3, as DNA: TGCGCCAGCAGATCCGGGACAGGGGCAACTAATGAAAAACTGTTTTTT. Encoded protein: CASRSGTGATNEKLFF.